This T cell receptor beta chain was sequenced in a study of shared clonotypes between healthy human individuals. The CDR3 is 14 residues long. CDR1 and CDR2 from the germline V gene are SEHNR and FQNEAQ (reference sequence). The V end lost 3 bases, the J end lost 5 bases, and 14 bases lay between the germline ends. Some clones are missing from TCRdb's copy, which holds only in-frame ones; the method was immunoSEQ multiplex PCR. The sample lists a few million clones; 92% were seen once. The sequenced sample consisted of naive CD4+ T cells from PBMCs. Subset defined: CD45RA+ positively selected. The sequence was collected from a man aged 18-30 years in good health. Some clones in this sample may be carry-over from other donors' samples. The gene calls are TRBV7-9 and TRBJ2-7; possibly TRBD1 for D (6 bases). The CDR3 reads CASSFQTGRNEQYF. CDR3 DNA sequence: TGTGCCAGCAGCTTCCAGACAGGCCGAAACGAGCAGTACTTC.